The next 6 T cell receptor beta chains were all read from a single sample in a study of cytomegalovirus exposure and HLA in healthy donors. Data came from immunoSEQ multiplex PCR; TCRdb stores just in-frame clones and leaves some out. Of 97,000 or so clones in the sample, roughly nine tenths are singletons; the top ten hold about 6.5%. The material sequenced was PBMCs. All receptors derive from a young man in good health and CMV-seropositive.

The gene calls are TRBV29-1 and TRBJ1-2; 8 bases are a match to TRBD1. V lost 4 bases, J lost 4 bases, and 8 bases stayed unmatched. The V gene's germline CDR1 is SQVTM and CDR2 ANQGSEA. This CDR3 is 14 amino acids long. CDR3 nucleotides: TGCAGCGTTGCCCAGGACAGGGAGGGCTATGGCTACACCTTC. Amino acid sequence: CSVAQDREGYGYTF.

The J gene is TRBJ2-7, the V gene TRBV27; TRBD2 matches at 11 bases. This CDR3 contains 15 residues. Looked up from germline, CDR1 is MNHEY and CDR2 is SMNVEV (reference sequence). After removal of 1 base from V and 2 bases from J, the junction contained 1 base not matched to a gene. CDR3 protein: CASSLLAGGPYEQYF. DNA of the CDR3: TGTGCCAGCAGTTTATTAGCGGGAGGGCCCTACGAGCAGTACTTC.

V is TRBV4-3 and J is TRBJ2-7; perhaps TRBD2 as D (6 bases). This CDR3 is 14 amino acids long. Per germline, CDR1 LGHNA and CDR2 YSLEER. V shed 0 bases and J shed 4 bases, with 10 bases lying between them. The CDR3 loop reads CASSQEWRGYEQYF. DNA for the CDR3: TGCGCCAGCAGCCAAGAATGGCGGGGATACGAGCAGTACTTC.

V usage is TRBV11-2 and J usage is TRBJ2-2; 8 bases agree with TRBD1. Germline CDR1 is SGHAT and CDR2 is FQNNGV. The V gene end was trimmed by 5 bases and the J gene end by 0 bases; junction bases not matched to a gene: 2. This CDR3 region has 15 residues. CDR3 nucleotides: TGTGCCAGCAGCCAACAGGGGGCGAACACCGGGGAGCTGTTTTTT. It specifies CASSQQGANTGELFF.

The CDR3 DNA reads TGTGCCAGCAGTTTTCGAGGGTTTCGATCGTTCAATGAGCAGTTCTTC. The encoded protein is CASSFRGFRSFNEQFF. V gene TRBV27 combines with J gene TRBJ2-1, with TRBD2 as a possible D gene (5 bases). The CDR3 contains 16 residues. From germline, CDR1 is MNHEY and CDR2 SMNVEV (reference sequence). Trimming cost V 3 bases and J 6 bases, with 18 bases left between them.

The chain combines TRBV19 with TRBJ2-3, with 13 bases matching TRBD2. The length of the CDR3 is 15 residues. Germline assignment: CDR1 LNHDA and CDR2 SQIVND (reference sequence). The junction had 4 bases not matched to a gene; V was cut back by 6 bases and J by 4 bases. CDR3 in amino acids: CASSGLAGVADTQYF. The CDR3, as DNA: TGTGCCAGTAGCGGACTAGCGGGAGTGGCAGATACGCAGTATTTT.